The clone carrying this T cell receptor beta chain was observed a handful of times. Its matching antigen is unknown. The V end lost 5 bases, the J end lost 2 bases, and 15 bases lay between the germline ends. Germline loops: CDR1 MNHNS, CDR2 SASEGT. The CDR3 has 15 residues. This sample is part of a study of response to subunit inactivated influenza vaccine. Study results and limitations: Each seasonal influenza vaccination, the authors suggested, recruits few new T cells.

TCRdb analysed the RT-PCR reads with MiXCR anew, one entry per CDR3 protein. The sample has fewer than 700,000 distinct CDR3 sequences; under 15% are singletons. The sequence derives from a man aged 45 to 65 who received an inactivated influenza vaccine. The rearrangement links TRBV6-1 to TRBJ2-5; D possibly corresponds to TRBD2 (5 bases). Sequencing used PBMCs from blood, obtained roughly 48 days after vaccination. CDR3 region: CASSRYRDRQETQYF. For the CDR3, the DNA is TGTGCCAGCAGTAGGTACCGGGATCGACAAGAGACCCAGTACTTC.